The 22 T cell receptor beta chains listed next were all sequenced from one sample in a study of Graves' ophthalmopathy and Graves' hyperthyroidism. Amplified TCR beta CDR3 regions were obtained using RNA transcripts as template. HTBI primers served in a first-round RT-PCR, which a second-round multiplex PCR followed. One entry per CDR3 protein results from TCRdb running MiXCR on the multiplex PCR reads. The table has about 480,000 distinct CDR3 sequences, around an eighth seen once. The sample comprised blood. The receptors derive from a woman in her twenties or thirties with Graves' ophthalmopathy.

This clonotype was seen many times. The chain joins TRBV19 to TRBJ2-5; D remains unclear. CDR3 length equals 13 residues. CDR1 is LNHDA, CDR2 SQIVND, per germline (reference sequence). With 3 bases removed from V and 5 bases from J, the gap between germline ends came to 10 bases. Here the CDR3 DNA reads TGTGCCAGTAGTATTGCGCGCGTGGAGACCCAGTACTTC. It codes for CASSIARVETQYF. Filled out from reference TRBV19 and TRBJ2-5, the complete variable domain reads DGGITQSPKYLFRKEGQNVTLSCEQNLNHDAMYWYRQDPGQGLRLIYYSQIVNDFQKGDIAEGYSVSREKKESFPLTVTSAQKNPTAFYLCASSIARVETQYFGPGTRLLVL.

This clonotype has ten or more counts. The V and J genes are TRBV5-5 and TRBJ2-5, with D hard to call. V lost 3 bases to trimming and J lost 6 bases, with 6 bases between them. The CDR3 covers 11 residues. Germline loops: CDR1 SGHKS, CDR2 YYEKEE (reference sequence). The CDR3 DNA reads TGTGCCAGCAGCTCCGGGCAGACCCAGTACTTC. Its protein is CASSSGQTQYF.

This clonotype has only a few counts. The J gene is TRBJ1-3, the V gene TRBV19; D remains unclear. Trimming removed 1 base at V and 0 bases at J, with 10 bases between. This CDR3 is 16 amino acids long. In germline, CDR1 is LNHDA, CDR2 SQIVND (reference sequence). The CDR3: CASSIGHRPSGNTIYF. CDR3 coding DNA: TGTGCCAGTAGTATAGGTCACAGACCCTCTGGAAACACCATATATTTT.

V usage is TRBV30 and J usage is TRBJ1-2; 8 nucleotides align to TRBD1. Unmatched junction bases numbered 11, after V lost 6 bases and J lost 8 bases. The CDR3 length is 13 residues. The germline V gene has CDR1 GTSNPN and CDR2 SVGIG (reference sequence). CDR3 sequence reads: CACWKRGTGGYTF. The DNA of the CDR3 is TGTGCCTGCTGGAAGCGGGGGACAGGAGGCTACACCTTC.

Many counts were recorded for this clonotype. CDR3 in DNA: TGTGCCAGCAGCTCACGCGCCTCTGGGGGCTACACCTTC. It codes for CASSSRASGGYTF. The chain joins TRBV7-2 to TRBJ1-2, with no clear D. The V end lost 4 bases, the J end lost 8 bases, and 14 bases lay between the germline ends. In germline, CDR1 is SGHTA, CDR2 FQGNSA. CDR3 size: 13 residues.

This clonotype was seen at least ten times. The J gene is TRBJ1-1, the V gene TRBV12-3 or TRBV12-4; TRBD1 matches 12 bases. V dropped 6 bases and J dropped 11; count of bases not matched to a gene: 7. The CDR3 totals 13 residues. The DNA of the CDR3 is TGTGCCAGCAGCTGGGGACAGGGGGCCTCCGCTTTCTTT. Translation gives CASSWGQGASAFF.

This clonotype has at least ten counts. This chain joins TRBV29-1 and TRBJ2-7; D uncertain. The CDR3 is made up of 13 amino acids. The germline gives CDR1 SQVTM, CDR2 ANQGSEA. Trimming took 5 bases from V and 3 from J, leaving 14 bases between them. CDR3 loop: CSVLTSAYYEQYF. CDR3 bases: TGCAGCGTTCTTACCAGCGCTTACTACGAGCAGTACTTC.

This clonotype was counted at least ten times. The CDR3 nucleotides read TGTGCCAGCCTCTCAGGGAACACTGAAGCTTTCTTT. Amino acid sequence: CASLSGNTEAFF. J is TRBJ1-1 and V is TRBV28; D unclear. Germline CDR1 MDHEN, CDR2 SYDVKM. This CDR3 contains 12 residues. V was clipped by 8 bases and J by 1 base, with 8 bases between them.

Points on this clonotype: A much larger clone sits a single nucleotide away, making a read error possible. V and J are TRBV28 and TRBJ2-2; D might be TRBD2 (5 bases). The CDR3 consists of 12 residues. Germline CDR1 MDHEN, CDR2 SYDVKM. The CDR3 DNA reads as TGTGCCAGCAGCCCCCTCACCGGGGAGCTGTGTTTT. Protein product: CASSPLTGELCF.

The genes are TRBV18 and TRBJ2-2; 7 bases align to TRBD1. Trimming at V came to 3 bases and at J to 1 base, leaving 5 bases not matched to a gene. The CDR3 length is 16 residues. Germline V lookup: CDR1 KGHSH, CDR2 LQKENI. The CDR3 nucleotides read TGTGCCAGCTCACCGACAGGGATGAAGAACACCGGGGAGCTGTTTTTT. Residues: CASSPTGMKNTGELFF.

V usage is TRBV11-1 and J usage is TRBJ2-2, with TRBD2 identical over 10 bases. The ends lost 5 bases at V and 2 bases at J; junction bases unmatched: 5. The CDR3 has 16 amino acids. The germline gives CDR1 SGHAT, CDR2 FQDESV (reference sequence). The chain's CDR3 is CASSVRTSGNTGELFF. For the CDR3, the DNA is TGTGCCAGCAGCGTGAGGACTAGCGGAAACACCGGGGAGCTGTTTTTT.

The CDR3 DNA reads TGTGCCAGCAGTCCGCCCGGGACAGTCTATGGCTACACCTTC. Residues: CASSPPGTVYGYTF. This chain links TRBV12-3 or TRBV12-4 with TRBJ1-2, with 7 positions matching TRBD1. V was pared by 5 bases and J by 4 bases, with 7 bases of the junction left unmatched. CDR3 length: 14 residues.

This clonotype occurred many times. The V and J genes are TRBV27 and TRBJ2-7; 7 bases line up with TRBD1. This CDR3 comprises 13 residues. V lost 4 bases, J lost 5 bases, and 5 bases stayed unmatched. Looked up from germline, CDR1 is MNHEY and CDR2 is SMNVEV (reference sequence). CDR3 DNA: TGTGCCAGCAGTTGGACAGGTGTGAACGAGCAGTACTTC. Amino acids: CASSWTGVNEQYF.

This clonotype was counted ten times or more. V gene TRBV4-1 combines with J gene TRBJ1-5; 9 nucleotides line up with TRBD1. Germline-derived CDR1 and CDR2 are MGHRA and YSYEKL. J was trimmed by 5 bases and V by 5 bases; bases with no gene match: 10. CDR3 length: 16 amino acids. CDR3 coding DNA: TGCGCCAGCAGCAGGACCGGGACAGGGAGGGATCAGCCCCAGCATTTT. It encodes CASSRTGTGRDQPQHF.

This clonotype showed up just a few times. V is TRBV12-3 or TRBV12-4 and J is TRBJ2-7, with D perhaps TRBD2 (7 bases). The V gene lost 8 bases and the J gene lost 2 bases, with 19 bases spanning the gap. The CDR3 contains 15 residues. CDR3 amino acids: CASRKWGGETYEQYF. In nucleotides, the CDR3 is TGTGCCAGCCGGAAATGGGGGGGCGAGACCTACGAGCAGTACTTC.

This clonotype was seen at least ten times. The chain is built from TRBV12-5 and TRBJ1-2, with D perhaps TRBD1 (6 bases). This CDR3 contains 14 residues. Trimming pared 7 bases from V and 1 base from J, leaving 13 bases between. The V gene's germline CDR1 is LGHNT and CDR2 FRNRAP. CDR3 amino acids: CASALGALNYGYTF. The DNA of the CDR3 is TGTGCTAGTGCCTTGGGGGCACTTAACTATGGCTACACCTTC.

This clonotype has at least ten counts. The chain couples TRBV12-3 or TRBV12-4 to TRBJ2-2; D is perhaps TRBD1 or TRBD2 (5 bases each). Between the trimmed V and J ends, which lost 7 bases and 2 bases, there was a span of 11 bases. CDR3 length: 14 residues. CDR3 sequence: CASTRGKNTGELFF. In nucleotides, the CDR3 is TGTGCCAGCACACGGGGCAAAAACACCGGGGAGCTGTTTTTT.

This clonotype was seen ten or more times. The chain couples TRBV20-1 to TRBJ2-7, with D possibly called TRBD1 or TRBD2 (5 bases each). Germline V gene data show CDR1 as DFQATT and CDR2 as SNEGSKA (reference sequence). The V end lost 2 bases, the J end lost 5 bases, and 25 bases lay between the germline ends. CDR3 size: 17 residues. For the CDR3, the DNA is TGCAGTGCTAGATCCCTGCAGACGTCCCGCTGGGACCACGAGCAGTACTTC. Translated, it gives CSARSLQTSRWDHEQYF.

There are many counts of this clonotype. This CDR3 is CASSFADSYEQYF. As DNA, the CDR3 is TGTGCCAGCAGTTTTGCGGACTCCTACGAGCAGTACTTC. The chain links TRBV27 to TRBJ2-7; no clear D. The V gene's germline CDR1 is MNHEY and CDR2 SMNVEV (reference sequence). There are 13 residues in the CDR3. The germline V and J ends were trimmed by 3 bases and 0 bases, with 6 bases remaining between them.

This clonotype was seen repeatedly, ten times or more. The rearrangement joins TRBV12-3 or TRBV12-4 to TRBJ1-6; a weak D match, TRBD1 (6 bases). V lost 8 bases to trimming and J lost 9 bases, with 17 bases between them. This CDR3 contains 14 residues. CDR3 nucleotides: TGTGCCAGCGGACGGACAGACGGTGCTTCACCCCTCCACTTT. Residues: CASGRTDGASPLHF.

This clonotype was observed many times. CDR3 nucleotides: TGTGCCAGTAGTATTCAAGCGTGGGGCTCCTACGAGCAGTACTTC. Translating it yields CASSIQAWGSYEQYF. This sequence joins TRBV19 and TRBJ2-7, with no clear D. The germline V and J ends were trimmed by 3 bases and 0 bases, with 12 bases remaining between them. Germline loops: CDR1 LNHDA, CDR2 SQIVND (reference sequence). The CDR3 contains 15 residues.

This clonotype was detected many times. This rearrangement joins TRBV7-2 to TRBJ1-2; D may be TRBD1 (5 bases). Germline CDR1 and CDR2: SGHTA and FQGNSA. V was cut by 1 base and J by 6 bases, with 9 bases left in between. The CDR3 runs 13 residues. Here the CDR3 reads CASSLEGNDGYTF. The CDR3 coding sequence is TGTGCCAGCAGCTTAGAGGGGAACGATGGCTACACCTTC.